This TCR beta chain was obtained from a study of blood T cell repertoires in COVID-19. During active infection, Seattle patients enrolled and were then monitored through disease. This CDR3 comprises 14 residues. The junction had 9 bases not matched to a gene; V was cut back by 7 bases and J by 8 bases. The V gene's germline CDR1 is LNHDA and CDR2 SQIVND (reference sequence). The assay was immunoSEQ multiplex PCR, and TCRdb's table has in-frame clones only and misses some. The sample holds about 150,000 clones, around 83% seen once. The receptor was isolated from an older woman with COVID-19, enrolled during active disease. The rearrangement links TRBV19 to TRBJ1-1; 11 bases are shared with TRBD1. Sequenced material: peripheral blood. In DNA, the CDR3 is TGTGCCAGTACTAGGGACAGGGGGAGCGTCGAAGCTTTCTTT. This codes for CASTRDRGSVEAFF. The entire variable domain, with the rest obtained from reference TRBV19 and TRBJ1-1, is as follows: DGGITQSPKYLFRKEGQNVTLSCEQNLNHDAMYWYRQDPGQGLRLIYYSQIVNDFQKGDIAEGYSVSREKKESFPLTVTSAQKNPTAFYLCASTRDRGSVEAFFGQGTRLTVV.